The present T cell receptor (beta chain) was sequenced within a study of T cell responses to AZD1222 COVID-19 vaccine. Whole-study results and caveats: With dominance at 160-218 and 743-854, vaccine-associated CD4 TCRs spanned spike. Among the donors, most were white British and more were female, and clonal diversity was possibly underestimated.

With respect to this clone: Its antigen is currently unknown.

Libraries were prepared by immunoSEQ multiplex PCR; TCRdb keeps only in-frame clonotypes and omits some of them. Of some 150,000 clones in the sample, more than 85% were seen once. With 5 bases clipped from V and 4 bases from J, the junction kept 8 bases outside the gene matches. In germline, CDR1 is SGHAT, CDR2 FQNNGV. The CDR3 runs 15 residues. The TCR sequence derives from an adult in good health. The rearrangement joins TRBV11-2 to TRBJ2-3; the match to TRBD2 covers 8 bases. Sample: peripheral blood, taken on day 0 of MenACWY control vaccination. CDR3 amino acids: CASSAAGTRSDTQYF. The CDR3 nucleotides read TGTGCCAGCAGCGCAGCCGGGACTAGGTCAGATACGCAGTATTTT.